Following are 31 T cell receptor beta chains from one sample sequenced in a study of shared clonotypes between healthy human individuals. Repertoires were generated with immunoSEQ multiplex PCR, while TCRdb's copy carries only in-frame clones and drops some. This repertoire shows about 480,000 clones, around 79% found once; its top ten account for 12%. The sequencing sample was made of PBMCs. These receptors came from a woman aged 40 to 50 in good health. Some clones in this sample may be carry-over from other donors' samples.

The chain recombines TRBV29-1 with TRBJ1-1; TRBD1 agrees at 8 bases. This CDR3 spans 12 amino acids. Trimming removed 6 bases from V and 4 bases from J; junction bases left unmatched: 4. Per germline, CDR1 SQVTM and CDR2 ANQGSEA. CDR3 protein: CSVTQGGTEAFF. CDR3 in DNA: TGCAGCGTAACACAGGGGGGCACTGAAGCTTTCTTT. Full variable domain (missing parts from reference TRBV29-1 and TRBJ1-1): SAVISQKPSRDICQRGTSLTIQCQVDSQVTMMFWYRQQPGQSLTLIATANQGSEATYESGFVIDKFPISRPNLTFSTLTVSNMSPEDSSIYLCSVTQGGTEAFFGQGTRLTVV.

The rearrangement uses TRBV4-3 and TRBJ2-1, with 10 nucleotides matching TRBD1. J lost 7 bases, V lost 1 base, and 7 bases had no gene match. This CDR3 is built from 16 residues. Per the germline V gene, CDR1 is LGHNA and CDR2 is YSLEER. The CDR3 bases are TGCGCCAGCAGCCAAGCCGGGACAGGGGTTCGGAATGAGCAGTTCTTC. Its protein is CASSQAGTGVRNEQFF.

V and J are TRBV27 and TRBJ1-1, with a weak D call TRBD1 (5 bases). CDR3 length: 13 residues. Germline CDR1 MNHEY, CDR2 SMNVEV (reference sequence). V lost 4 bases, J lost 11 bases, and 17 bases lay in between. CDR3 nucleotide sequence: TGTGCCAGCAGTTGGGACGGCACGGGAGGGGCTTTCTTT. It translates to CASSWDGTGGAFF.

The chain combines TRBV28 with TRBJ1-5, with D unresolved. Germline-derived CDR1 and CDR2 are MDHEN and SYDVKM. V dropped 6 bases and J dropped 0 bases, with 18 bases sitting between them. The CDR3 has 17 residues. The CDR3 DNA sequence: TGTGCCAGCAGCGCGGTAGGCGGATACGGTAGCAATCAGCCCCAGCATTTT. Its protein product is CASSAVGGYGSNQPQHF. Based on the CDR3 plus reference TRBV28 and TRBJ1-5, the full variable domain is DVKVTQSSRYLVKRTGEKVFLECVQDMDHENMFWYRQDPGLGLRLIYFSYDVKMKEKGDIPEGYSVSREKKERFSLILESASTNQTSMYLCASSAVGGYGSNQPQHFGDGTRLSIL.

The V call is TRBV2, the J call TRBJ2-7, with TRBD1 identical over 9 bases. This CDR3 region has 14 residues. J was trimmed by 7 bases and V by 7 bases; bases with no gene match: 11. Germline assignment: CDR1 SNHLY and CDR2 FYNNEI. The CDR3, as DNA: TGTGCCAGCACCCGGGGACAGGGACCTTGGGAGCAGTACTTC. The encoded protein is CASTRGQGPWEQYF.

This chain links TRBV6-5 with TRBJ1-1; D not resolved. Per the germline V gene, CDR1 is MNHEY and CDR2 is SVGAGI. V was shortened by 7 bases and J by 0 bases, with 9 bases between the two germline ends. There are 13 residues in the CDR3. The CDR3: CASIGRLNTEAFF. The CDR3 coding sequence is TGTGCCAGCATAGGCAGATTGAACACTGAAGCTTTCTTT.

The CDR3 DNA reads TGCAGCGTTGACAGGGTATGGGGACCCCAAGAGACCCAGTACTTC. This codes for CSVDRVWGPQETQYF. V and J are TRBV29-1 and TRBJ2-5; either TRBD1 or TRBD2 may supply D (5 bases each). Germline V gene lookup returns CDR1 SQVTM and CDR2 ANQGSEA. CDR3 length: 15 residues. V gave up 3 bases and J gave up 1 base, with 15 bases separating them.

The chain recombines TRBV30 with TRBJ2-7; weak D call: TRBD1 (6 bases). Germline CDR1 is GTSNPN and CDR2 is SVGIG (reference sequence). The length of the CDR3 is 13 residues. Trimming left V 1 base short and J 5 bases short, with 12 bases between. The CDR3 loop reads CAWSATGNNEQYF. CDR3 in DNA: TGTGCCTGGAGTGCAACAGGGAACAACGAGCAGTACTTC.

This chain connects TRBV7-8 to TRBJ1-1; D is ambiguous. Germline assignment: CDR1 SGHVS and CDR2 FQNEAQ. The CDR3 runs 16 residues. V was clipped by 1 base and J by 1 base, with 13 bases between them. The CDR3 sequence is CASSLERGFSNTEAFF. The CDR3 nucleotides read TGTGCCAGCAGCTTAGAGCGGGGATTCTCGAACACTGAAGCTTTCTTT.

The gene calls are TRBV18 and TRBJ2-1, with 9 bases that match TRBD1. Germline V gene lookup returns CDR1 KGHSH and CDR2 LQKENI. The CDR3 length is 15 residues. The V gene end was trimmed by 2 bases and the J gene end by 4 bases; junction bases not matched to a gene: 3. The CDR3 reads CASSPTGGGYNEQFF. CDR3 coding DNA: TGTGCCAGCTCACCAACAGGGGGCGGATACAATGAGCAGTTCTTC.

V gene TRBV4-1 combines with J gene TRBJ1-4, with D tentatively TRBD1 (5 bases). The CDR3 is 15 residues long. The germline V gene encodes CDR1 MGHRA and CDR2 YSYEKL. The V end lost 0 bases, the J end lost 8 bases, and 13 bases lay between the germline ends. CDR3 in DNA: TGCGCCAGCAGCCAAGACCGGGGGGGGGTCGAAAAACTGTTTTTT. Translating it yields CASSQDRGGVEKLFF.

CDR3 in DNA: TGTGCCAGCAGTGAAGACAGGGGCTGGGAGACCCAGTACTTC. It codes for CASSEDRGWETQYF. The gene calls are TRBV6-1 and TRBJ2-5; 7 nucleotides match TRBD1. Losses at the gene ends were 1 base for V and 5 bases for J; bases not matched to a gene: 4. The germline gives CDR1 MNHNS, CDR2 SASEGT. The CDR3 contains 14 residues.

V and J are TRBV29-1 and TRBJ2-1; 10 bases line up with TRBD2. V lost 4 bases, J lost 9 bases, and 6 bases stayed unmatched. The CDR3 runs to 13 residues. In germline, CDR1 is SQVTM, CDR2 ANQGSEA. As DNA, the CDR3 is TGCAGCGTTGTTACTAGCGGGATAGGTGAGCAGTTCTTC. This codes for CSVVTSGIGEQFF.

The chain is built from TRBV13 and TRBJ2-5; TRBD2 agrees at 13 bases. The V and J ends lost 5 bases and 2 bases, in that order; junction bases with no gene match: 5. This CDR3 is built from 16 residues. CDR1 and CDR2 from the germline V gene are PRHDT and FYEKMQ (reference sequence). The DNA of the CDR3 is TGTGCCAGCAGCCTAAGACTAGCGGGAGGACAAGAGACCCAGTACTTC. It specifies CASSLRLAGGQETQYF.

The chain employs TRBV13 and TRBJ1-2, with D uncertain. The CDR3 is 14 amino acids. V shed 3 bases and J shed 3 bases, with 11 bases lying between them. Germline V gives CDR1 PRHDT, CDR2 FYEKMQ (reference sequence). CDR3 nucleotides: TGTGCCAGCAGCTTTGAAGGATCTGACTATGGCTACACCTTC. Translating it yields CASSFEGSDYGYTF.

Here the CDR3 DNA reads TGTGCCAGCAGTGAAGCGTCGCAGGGCCGGACAGATACGCAGTATTTT. This translates into CASSEASQGRTDTQYF. The chain employs TRBV6-1 and TRBJ2-3; D is perhaps TRBD1 (5 bases). This CDR3 comprises 16 residues. Germline CDR1 and CDR2: MNHNS and SASEGT. V was pared by 0 bases and J by 3 bases, with 13 bases between.

This rearrangement joins TRBV5-4 to TRBJ2-5, with TRBD2 matching 7 bases. This CDR3 is 16 amino acids long. Unmatched junction bases numbered 13, after V lost 3 bases and J lost 5 bases. CDR1 is SGHNT, CDR2 YYREEE, per germline (reference sequence). This CDR3 reads CASSSILAGGGETQYF. CDR3 nucleotide sequence: TGTGCCAGCAGCTCCATCTTAGCGGGTGGTGGGGAGACCCAGTACTTC.

V usage is TRBV19 and J usage is TRBJ2-3; 10 positions agree with TRBD2. The V gene's germline CDR1 is LNHDA and CDR2 SQIVND (reference sequence). Losses at the gene ends were 6 bases for V and 3 bases for J; bases not matched to a gene: 9. The CDR3 contains 16 residues. CDR3 nucleotide sequence: TGTGCCAGTAGACCGATGGGGACTAGCGTTACAGATACGCAGTATTTT. Amino acid sequence: CASRPMGTSVTDTQYF.

This clone was recorded once. The chain uses TRBV27 and TRBJ1-1, with D hard to call. The length of the CDR3 is 13 residues. The V gene's germline CDR1 is MNHEY and CDR2 SMNVEV (reference sequence). Trimming removed 2 bases at V and 1 base at J, with 5 bases between. The CDR3 region is CASSLRRNTEAFF. In nucleotides, the CDR3 is TGTGCCAGCAGTTTACGGAGGAACACTGAAGCTTTCTTT.

In DNA form, the CDR3 reads TGTGCCAGCTCACTAATGAGTGTAGGGTCAGATACGCAGTATTTT. It yields the protein CASSLMSVGSDTQYF. The chain uses TRBV18 and TRBJ2-3; D gene ambiguous. Between the trimmed V and J ends, which lost 4 bases and 4 bases, there was a span of 15 bases. The CDR3 is 15 residues long. Germline CDR1 KGHSH, CDR2 LQKENI.

The chain links TRBV14 to TRBJ2-7, with TRBD2 identical over 7 bases. V was clipped by 1 base and J by 3 bases; unmatched bases: 18. This CDR3 contains 19 residues. Germline V gene sequence: CDR1 SGHDN, CDR2 FVKESK. In DNA form, the CDR3 reads TGTGCCAGCAGCCAAGGGGCAGGATTTACGAGCGGGAAGATCTACGAGCAGTACTTC. Protein product: CASSQGAGFTSGKIYEQYF.

The chain carries TRBV19 and TRBJ2-6; D ambiguous. The CDR3 runs 16 residues. V lost 0 bases and J 0 bases, leaving 6 bases between the germline ends. In germline, CDR1 is LNHDA, CDR2 SQIVND (reference sequence). The CDR3: CASSIDGSSGANVLTF. The CDR3 DNA reads TGTGCCAGTAGTATAGATGGCAGCTCTGGGGCCAACGTCCTGACTTTC.

The chain is built from TRBV5-1 and TRBJ2-2; D is possibly TRBD1 (5 bases). Germline V lookup: CDR1 SGHRS, CDR2 YFSETQ. This CDR3 has 17 residues. V shed 3 bases and J shed 4 bases, with 19 bases lying between them. CDR3 amino acids: CASSWDTGSVATGELFF. In nucleotides, the CDR3 is TGCGCCAGCAGCTGGGATACAGGATCGGTAGCCACCGGGGAGCTGTTTTTT.

This clone was detected many times. V gene TRBV28 combines with J gene TRBJ1-4; D perhaps matches TRBD1 (6 bases). This CDR3 spans 14 amino acids. Per germline, CDR1 MDHEN and CDR2 SYDVKM. Trimming cost V 6 bases and J 8 bases, with 16 bases left between them. CDR3 region: CASRTQGQGEKLFF. In nucleotides, the CDR3 is TGTGCCAGCAGAACACAGGGCCAGGGGGAAAAACTGTTTTTT.

The chain couples TRBV5-1 to TRBJ2-3; 10 bases line up with TRBD2. The CDR3 covers 14 residues. Germline assignment: CDR1 SGHRS and CDR2 YFSETQ. Germline trimming cut 7 bases from V and 15 bases from J; bases unmatched to any gene: 17. The CDR3 DNA sequence: TGCGCCAGCGGCTCGGACCCCCTAGCGGGAGATGAATATTTT. It encodes CASGSDPLAGDEYF.

The chain employs TRBV5-4 and TRBJ2-1, with 9 bases matching TRBD2. V shed 4 bases and J 4 bases; nucleotides not matched to a gene: 6. CDR1 and CDR2 (germline): SGHNT, YYREEE (reference sequence). The CDR3 consists of 15 residues. The CDR3 DNA reads as TGTGCCAGCAGCCCAGGACTAGCGCGATACAATGAGCAGTTCTTC. This sequence encodes CASSPGLARYNEQFF.

This clone was found a few times. V usage is TRBV30 and J usage is TRBJ1-5, with 8 bases lining up with TRBD1. The germline CDR1 and CDR2 sequences are GTSNPN and SVGIG (reference sequence). This CDR3 has 14 residues. V was pared by 3 bases and J by 5 bases, with 6 bases of the junction left unmatched. CDR3 protein: CAWSPGQAYQPQHF. As DNA, the CDR3 is TGTGCCTGGAGCCCGGGACAGGCCTATCAGCCCCAGCATTTT. Variable domain in full (rest from reference TRBV30 and TRBJ1-5): SQTIHQWPATLVQPVGSPLSLECTVEGTSNPNLYWYRQAAGRGLQLLFYSVGIGQISSEVPQNLSASRPQDRQFILSSKKLLLSDSGFYLCAWSPGQAYQPQHFGDGTRLSIL.

This chain joins TRBV18 and TRBJ2-5, with D possibly being TRBD1 (5 bases). CDR1 and CDR2 (germline): KGHSH, LQKENI. This CDR3 has 14 amino acids. V was cut by 3 bases and J by 2 bases, with 10 bases left in between. CDR3 DNA sequence: TGTGCCAGCTCACCCGGCCGGACACAAGAGACCCAGTACTTC. This codes for CASSPGRTQETQYF.

The chain has TRBV9 and TRBJ2-5; 8 bases are a match to TRBD2. Germline trimming cut 4 bases from V and 5 bases from J; bases unmatched to any gene: 13. The CDR3 runs to 16 residues. CDR1 and CDR2 (germline): SGDLS, YYNGEE. The CDR3 DNA is TGTGCCAGCAGCTTCCTGCCGGGAGCGGGGGAGGAGACCCAGTACTTC. It translates to CASSFLPGAGEETQYF.

This sequence joins TRBV27 and TRBJ2-6; 7 nucleotides match TRBD1. Unmatched junction bases numbered 7, after V lost 8 bases and J lost 3 bases. The germline CDR1 and CDR2 sequences are MNHEY and SMNVEV (reference sequence). This CDR3 contains 15 residues. CDR3 protein: CASRDSSFGANVLTF. The CDR3 coding sequence is TGTGCCAGCCGGGACAGCTCTTTTGGGGCCAACGTCCTGACTTTC.

In its sample, this clone was seen a few times. The gene calls are TRBV2 and TRBJ1-2; D perhaps matches TRBD1 (6 bases). Germline CDR1 is SNHLY and CDR2 is FYNNEI. Trimming took off 4 bases at V and 11 bases at J, with 14 bases between the two ends. The CDR3 is made up of 12 amino acids. CDR3 bases: TGTGCCAGCAGTGCCGCAGGGGTGTGGTACACCTTC. It is translated as CASSAAGVWYTF.